The subject of this entry is one TCR beta chain. As yet, its antigen is unknown. Stated time point: sample taken at primary tumor resection. Unsorted whole RNA of tumor, nontumor lung or frozen PBMC was sequenced. These data originate in a study of spatial heterogeneity in lung cancer. General study points: Ubiquitous expanded tumor TCRs were seen in blood more at resection than at follow-up.

TCRdb re-analysed the 5' RACE reads in MiXCR, keeping a single row per CDR3 protein. The profile shows about 26,000 distinct CDR3 sequences, about 13% of them singletons. Trimming took off 2 bases at V and 6 bases at J, with 7 bases between the two ends. The CDR3 consists of 13 residues. This receptor was taken from a female donor with early-stage non-small cell lung cancer. The chain combines TRBV12-3 or TRBV12-4 with TRBJ2-2; unclear D gene. Here the sequenced sample was PBMCs, taken at surgery. CDR3 in DNA: TGTGCCAGCAGTTTAAATGGGGCCGGGGAGCTGTTTTTT. Its translation is CASSLNGAGELFF.